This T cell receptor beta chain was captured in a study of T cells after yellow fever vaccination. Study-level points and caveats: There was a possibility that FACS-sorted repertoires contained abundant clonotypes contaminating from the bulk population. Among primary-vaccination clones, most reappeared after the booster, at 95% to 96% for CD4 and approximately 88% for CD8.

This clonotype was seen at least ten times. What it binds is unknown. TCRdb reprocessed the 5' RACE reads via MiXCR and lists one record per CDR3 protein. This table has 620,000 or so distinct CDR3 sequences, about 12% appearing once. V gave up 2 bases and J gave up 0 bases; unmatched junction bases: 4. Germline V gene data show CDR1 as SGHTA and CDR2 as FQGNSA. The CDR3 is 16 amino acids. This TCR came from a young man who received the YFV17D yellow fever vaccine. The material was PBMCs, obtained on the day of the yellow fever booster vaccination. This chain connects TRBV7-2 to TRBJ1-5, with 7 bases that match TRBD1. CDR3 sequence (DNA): TGTGCCAGCAGCTTAAGCACAGGGGATAGCAATCAGCCCCAGCATTTT. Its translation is CASSLSTGDSNQPQHF. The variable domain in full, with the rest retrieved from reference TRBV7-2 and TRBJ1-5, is GAGVSQSPSNKVTEKGKDVELRCDPISGHTALYWYRQSLGQGLEFLIYFQGNSAPDKSGLPSDRFSAERTGGSVSTLTIQRTQQEDSAVYLCASSLSTGDSNQPQHFGDGTRLSIL.